A single sample is the source of the 8 T cell receptor beta chains below, sequenced in a study of blood T cell repertoires in COVID-19. This table comes from immunoSEQ multiplex PCR, and its TCRdb copy is limited to in-frame clones, with some not included. The sample gives 240,000 or so clones, approximately 83% of which show up once; around 2.9% is in the top ten. Source material: peripheral blood. The receptors here all came from a woman younger than 45 who had recovered from COVID-19.

On this clone itself: Distinct nucleotide sequences in the sample also encode this CDR3. This chain links TRBV9 with TRBJ2-7, with TRBD1 matching over 10 bases. V trimming: 0 bases; J trimming: 1 base; junction bases outside the gene matches: 1. This CDR3 region has 15 residues. The V gene's germline CDR1 is SGDLS and CDR2 YYNGEE. The CDR3 sequence: CASSVGTGGSYEQYF. CDR3 bases: TGTGCCAGCAGCGTAGGGACAGGGGGGTCCTACGAGCAGTACTTC.

This clone was counted a single time. The chain employs TRBV6-5 and TRBJ2-1; D might be TRBD1 (6 bases). CDR1 and CDR2 (germline): MNHEY, SVGAGI. V shed 6 bases and J shed 10 bases, with 16 bases lying between them. This CDR3 comprises 13 residues. The CDR3 protein is CASRMEERGEQFF. The CDR3 DNA is TGTGCCAGCAGAATGGAGGAAAGGGGGGAGCAGTTCTTC.

This clone was detected once. The J gene is TRBJ2-3, the V gene TRBV10-3; the D gene is possibly TRBD2 (5 bases). The CDR3 is made up of 13 amino acids. V was trimmed by 6 bases and J by 14 bases, leaving 21 bases between them. CDR1 and CDR2 (germline): ENHRY, SYGVKD. CDR3 residues: CAIRDPGNPMGYF. DNA for the CDR3: TGTGCCATCAGGGACCCGGGGAACCCCATGGGGTATTTT.

CDR3 sequence (DNA): TGTGCCAGCAGTGAAGGGGGACTACCCCCAGGAGATACGCAGTATTTT. This translates into CASSEGGLPPGDTQYF. The chain recombines TRBV6-1 with TRBJ2-3, with 7 bases lining up with TRBD2. CDR1 is MNHNS and CDR2 is SASEGT in the germline V gene. The CDR3 sequence is 16 residues long. V lost 1 base, J lost 5 bases, and 9 bases stayed unmatched.

The chain employs TRBV7-2 and TRBJ2-6; 8 nucleotides line up with TRBD2. The V gene's germline CDR1 is SGHTA and CDR2 FQGNSA. Germline trimming cut 0 bases from V and 0 bases from J; bases unmatched to any gene: 4. CDR3 length equals 18 residues. Here the CDR3 DNA reads TGTGCCAGCAGCTTAGCGCGGGGGGAAAGCTCTGGGGCCAACGTCCTGACTTTC. Translated: CASSLARGESSGANVLTF.

The chain joins TRBV20-1 to TRBJ2-1; TRBD2 matches 10 bases. The CDR3 totals 14 residues. Trimming took 3 bases from V and 6 from J; bases not matched to a gene: 5. Looked up from germline, CDR1 is DFQATT and CDR2 is SNEGSKA (reference sequence). The CDR3 reads CSASTGTSVNEQFF. In DNA form, the CDR3 reads TGCAGTGCTAGTACCGGGACTAGCGTCAATGAGCAGTTCTTC.

The genes are TRBV7-2 and TRBJ2-1, with D perhaps matching TRBD2 (6 bases). The ends were cut back, 1 base at V and 9 bases at J, with 10 bases in the middle. Germline lookup yields CDR1 SGHTA and CDR2 FQGNSA. CDR3 length: 13 residues. The CDR3 region has the DNA TGTGCCAGCAGCTTAGGAGGAGGGGTTGAGCAGTTCTTC. It translates to CASSLGGGVEQFF.

This clone showed up just once. The chain has TRBV3-1 (or the pseudogene TRBV3-2) and TRBJ2-1, with 10 positions matching TRBD2. Germline CDR1 is LGHDT and CDR2 is YNNKEL (reference sequence). Losses at the gene ends were 2 bases for V and 4 bases for J; bases not matched to a gene: 8. This CDR3 has 17 amino acids. Written as DNA, the CDR3 is TGTGCCAGCAGCCAAAAATTGAGTAGCGGGGGGTACAATGAGCAGTTCTTC. Translation: CASSQKLSSGGYNEQFF.